A single sample gave rise to the 10 T cell receptor beta chains below, sequenced in a study of blood T cell repertoires in COVID-19. This table comes from immunoSEQ multiplex PCR, and its TCRdb copy is limited to in-frame clones, with some not included. The sample carries some 450,000 clones, more than 70% recorded once. What was sequenced was peripheral blood. Every receptor here comes from a woman between 50 and 59 years old with COVID-19, enrolled during active disease.

The chain combines TRBV2 with TRBJ1-1, with TRBD1 identical over 7 bases. CDR3 length: 14 residues. Germline trimming cut 5 bases from V and 1 base from J; bases unmatched to any gene: 4. Germline CDR1 reads SNHLY; CDR2 reads FYNNEI. The CDR3 DNA reads TGTGCCAGCAGTTTCGCAGGGGGGAACACTGAAGCTTTCTTT. Its protein is CASSFAGGNTEAFF.

V and J are TRBV7-2 and TRBJ1-1, with D hard to call. Germline CDR1 reads SGHTA; CDR2 reads FQGNSA. The CDR3 consists of 15 residues. Trimming shortened V by 2 bases and J by 1 base, and 11 bases separated the two germline ends. As DNA, the CDR3 is TGTGCCAGCAGCTTACCCCACGCAGAGAACACTGAAGCTTTCTTT. Translated: CASSLPHAENTEAFF.

The sample holds one count of this clone. The J gene is TRBJ2-1, the V gene TRBV7-6; TRBD2 might be the D (6 bases). Per the germline V gene, CDR1 is SGHVS and CDR2 is FNYEAQ. Trimming left V 6 bases short and J 5 bases short, with 17 bases between. CDR3 length equals 15 residues. Written as DNA, the CDR3 is TGTGCCAGCAGTTCCAGCGGGTCGCGGGACAATGAGCAGTTCTTC. Translating gives CASSSSGSRDNEQFF.

The rearrangement joins TRBV6-2 or TRBV6-3 to TRBJ1-1; D may be TRBD1 (5 bases). V lost 3 bases, J lost 5 bases, and 16 bases lay in between. Germline V gives CDR1 MNHEY, CDR2 SVGEGT. This CDR3 is 15 amino acids long. Here the CDR3 DNA reads TGTGCCAGCAGTTATTACCCCTTAGACAGAACTGAAGCTTTCTTT. Protein product: CASSYYPLDRTEAFF.

The V gene is TRBV28, the J gene TRBJ2-7; TRBD1 agrees at 7 bases. This CDR3 is built from 13 residues. Germline CDR1 MDHEN, CDR2 SYDVKM. Trimming cost V 6 bases and J 2 bases; bases outside gene matches: 4. CDR3 sequence reads: CASRRQGPYEQYF. The DNA for the CDR3 is TGTGCCAGCAGACGACAGGGCCCCTACGAGCAGTACTTC.

The chain links TRBV2 to TRBJ1-2; 7 bases fit TRBD1. The CDR3 extends over 15 amino acids. The ends lost 1 base at V and 4 bases at J; junction bases unmatched: 6. Per germline, CDR1 SNHLY and CDR2 FYNNEI. The CDR3 coding sequence is TGTGCCAGCAGTGAAGAAGGGGGCCGGTTCTATGGCTACACCTTC. It yields the protein CASSEEGGRFYGYTF.

The rearrangement uses TRBV5-1 and TRBJ2-6; D perhaps matches TRBD2 (5 bases). V lost 3 bases and J 0 bases, leaving 16 bases between the germline ends. This CDR3 spans 18 amino acids. Per the germline V gene, CDR1 is SGHRS and CDR2 is YFSETQ. Here the CDR3 DNA reads TGCGCCAGCAGCTCCCGGAGGCTTCGACTCTCTGGGGCCAACGTCCTGACTTTC. Translation gives CASSSRRLRLSGANVLTF.

The chain links TRBV9 to TRBJ1-1; D is undetermined. Germline CDR1 and CDR2: SGDLS and YYNGEE. This CDR3 has 14 residues. Trimming took 1 base from V and 4 from J, leaving 11 bases between them. CDR3 nucleotide sequence: TGTGCCAGCAGCGTATCTGTGACAAGCACTGAAGCTTTCTTT. It translates to CASSVSVTSTEAFF.

This clone was observed once. The chain is built from TRBV19 and TRBJ2-5, with D perhaps TRBD1 (6 bases). V was trimmed by 2 bases and J by 5 bases, leaving 6 bases between them. CDR1 is LNHDA, CDR2 SQIVND, per germline (reference sequence). This CDR3 has 12 residues. This chain's CDR3 is CASSIQGETQYF. The CDR3 DNA reads TGTGCCAGTAGTATACAGGGGGAGACCCAGTACTTC.

V gene TRBV5-1 combines with J gene TRBJ1-2, with 7 bases that match TRBD1. The J segment lost 4 bases and the V segment lost 4 bases, leaving 4 bases of the junction unmatched. CDR1 and CDR2 (germline): SGHRS, YFSETQ. The CDR3 is 13 residues long. CDR3 protein: CASSPGQLYGYTF. CDR3 in DNA: TGCGCCAGCAGCCCGGGACAGCTCTATGGCTACACCTTC.